The 15 T cell receptor beta chains reported below all come from one sample, sequenced in a study of blood T cell repertoires in COVID-19. Clones were read by immunoSEQ multiplex PCR, and TCRdb kept only the in-frame ones, dropping some. The sample carries some 120,000 clones, approximately 83% recorded once. The sequencing input was peripheral blood. The source is a woman aged 45-60 years with acute or convalescent COVID-19.

V usage is TRBV7-8 and J usage is TRBJ1-1; D possibly corresponds to TRBD1 (5 bases). Per germline, CDR1 SGHVS and CDR2 FQNEAQ. The CDR3 covers 13 residues. Trimming removed 3 bases from V and 4 bases from J, with 9 bases in between. Written as DNA, the CDR3 is TGTGCCAGCAGCTTCCCAGGGTTCACTGAAGCTTTCTTT. It codes for CASSFPGFTEAFF. Looking up the rest from reference TRBV7-8 and TRBJ1-1 gives the full variable domain: GAGVSQSPRYKVAKRGQDVALRCDPISGHVSLFWYQQALGQGPEFLTYFQNEAQLDKSGLPSDRFFAERPEGSVSTLKIQRTQQEDSAVYLCASSFPGFTEAFFGQGTRLTVV.

There are a few counts of this clone. This rearrangement joins TRBV30 to TRBJ2-2, with TRBD2 as a possible D gene (6 bases). Trimming stripped 4 bases from V and 3 bases from J, with 12 bases between. The CDR3 has 14 residues. CDR1 and CDR2 from the germline V gene are GTSNPN and SVGIG (reference sequence). The CDR3 sequence: CAWTSGGYTGELFF. The CDR3 DNA follows: TGTGCCTGGACTAGTGGGGGGTACACCGGGGAGCTGTTTTTT. Combining the CDR3 with reference TRBV30 and TRBJ2-2 gives the whole variable domain SQTIHQWPATLVQPVGSPLSLECTVEGTSNPNLYWYRQAAGRGLQLLFYSVGIGQISSEVPQNLSASRPQDRQFILSSKKLLLSDSGFYLCAWTSGGYTGELFFGEGSRLTVL.

V is TRBV19 and J is TRBJ2-3; 9 bases are a match to TRBD2. This CDR3 is 16 amino acids long. Losses at the gene ends were 4 bases for V and 2 bases for J; bases not matched to a gene: 7. CDR1 is LNHDA and CDR2 is SQIVND in the germline V gene (reference sequence). The CDR3 DNA is TGTGCCAGTAGTACCCGGGCGGGGGGGATCACAGATACGCAGTATTTT. Translating it yields CASSTRAGGITDTQYF. Variable domain in full (rest from reference TRBV19 and TRBJ2-3): DGGITQSPKYLFRKEGQNVTLSCEQNLNHDAMYWYRQDPGQGLRLIYYSQIVNDFQKGDIAEGYSVSREKKESFPLTVTSAQKNPTAFYLCASSTRAGGITDTQYFGPGTRLTVL.

The genes are TRBV5-1 and TRBJ1-2; TRBD1 agrees at 8 bases. Looked up from germline, CDR1 is SGHRS and CDR2 is YFSETQ. This CDR3 has 17 residues. Trimming at V came to 0 bases and at J to 0 bases, leaving 7 bases not matched to a gene. CDR3: CASSLAGGTGANYGYTF. The CDR3 DNA follows: TGCGCCAGCAGCTTGGCCGGCGGGACAGGAGCTAACTATGGCTACACCTTC.

The chain couples TRBV2 to TRBJ1-5; 9 bases match TRBD1. Trimming removed 6 bases from V and 3 bases from J; junction bases left unmatched: 6. CDR3 length: 15 amino acids. Germline CDR1 SNHLY, CDR2 FYNNEI. Here the CDR3 reads CASRDRDRDNQPQHF. Here the CDR3 DNA reads TGTGCCAGCAGGGACCGGGACAGGGACAATCAGCCCCAGCATTTT.

The chain couples TRBV5-1 to TRBJ1-6; 7 bases match TRBD1. Unmatched junction bases numbered 6, after V lost 4 bases and J lost 5 bases. The CDR3 length is 15 residues. Germline CDR1 and CDR2: SGHRS and YFSETQ. CDR3 sequence: CASSGQTGDNSPLHF. The CDR3 nucleotides are TGCGCCAGCAGCGGACAAACAGGGGATAATTCACCCCTCCACTTT.

A remark on this clone: Other DNA sequences in this specimen translate into the identical CDR3. The V gene is TRBV19, the J gene TRBJ1-5; D not certain. The ends were cut back, 3 bases at V and 7 bases at J, with 7 bases in the middle. There are 12 residues in the CDR3. Germline V gene lookup returns CDR1 LNHDA and CDR2 SQIVND (reference sequence). In nucleotides, the CDR3 is TGTGCCAGTAGTATTGGCGGACAGCCCCAGCATTTT. This translates into CASSIGGQPQHF.

The chain links TRBV10-2 to TRBJ1-6; 7 positions match TRBD1. The germline V gene encodes CDR1 WSHSY and CDR2 SAAADI. The length of the CDR3 is 16 residues. Trimming took 4 bases from V and 5 from J; bases not matched to a gene: 8. For the CDR3, the DNA is TGCGCCAGCAGTGTGGACAGGCCCTATAATAATTCACCCCTCCACTTT. Residues: CASSVDRPYNNSPLHF.

This clone has just one count. The chain has TRBV21-1 and TRBJ1-2; the table's D call TRBD1 went unverified against the DNA. TRBV21-1 is a pseudogene segment. This CDR3 has 16 amino acids. The CDR3 DNA follows: TGTGCCAGCAGCAATCACAACCCCACAACAGGGTATGGCTACACCTTC. Translated, it gives CASSNHNPTTGYGYTF.

The chain uses TRBV5-1 and TRBJ2-3; 12 bases align to TRBD1. Germline lookup yields CDR1 SGHRS and CDR2 YFSETQ. CDR3 size: 14 residues. V was pared by 4 bases and J by 5 bases, with 2 bases of the junction left unmatched. The CDR3 DNA follows: TGCGCCAGCAGCGGGACAGGGGGCGTAGATACGCAGTATTTT. This translates into CASSGTGGVDTQYF.

The V call is TRBV6-6, the J call TRBJ1-1, with D unresolved. CDR1 and CDR2 from the germline V gene are MNHNY and SVGAGI (reference sequence). Trimming removed 7 bases at V and 0 bases at J, with 9 bases between. This CDR3 has 13 amino acids. CDR3 nucleotides: TGTGCCAGCATCAGTCGGGTGAACACTGAAGCTTTCTTT. This encodes CASISRVNTEAFF.

V is TRBV10-3 and J is TRBJ1-1, with no clear D. Looked up from germline, CDR1 is ENHRY and CDR2 is SYGVKD. The CDR3 is 12 residues long. Trimming removed 8 bases at V and 2 bases at J, with 9 bases between. CDR3 loop: CAISGPNTEAFF. The CDR3 DNA sequence: TGTGCCATCTCAGGTCCCAACACTGAAGCTTTCTTT.

The V call is TRBV2, the J call TRBJ2-1; tentatively, D is TRBD1 (6 bases). This CDR3 spans 12 amino acids. Looked up from germline, CDR1 is SNHLY and CDR2 is FYNNEI. Trimming left V 1 base short and J 16 bases short, with 14 bases between. Here the CDR3 DNA reads TGTGCCAGCAGTGAAGGACGGGGACATCAATTCTTC. Amino acids: CASSEGRGHQFF.

This clone appeared a few times. The gene calls are TRBV27 and TRBJ2-2; 7 bases align to TRBD2. This CDR3 has 15 residues. CDR1 and CDR2 from the germline V gene are MNHEY and SMNVEV (reference sequence). The V and J ends lost 3 bases and 7 bases, in that order; junction bases with no gene match: 8. In nucleotides, the CDR3 is TGTGCCAGCAGTTTTCTGCGGGGGTTTGGCGGGGAGCTGTTTTTT. It translates to CASSFLRGFGGELFF.

The count of this clone is one. CDR3 protein: CASSPSDSYEQYF. CDR3 sequence (DNA): TGTGCCAGCAGCCCCAGCGACAGCTACGAGCAGTACTTC. V gene TRBV5-4 combines with J gene TRBJ2-7; D might be TRBD1 (5 bases). Germline V gene data show CDR1 as SGHNT and CDR2 as YYREEE (reference sequence). V was cut by 4 bases and J by 3 bases, with 11 bases left in between. The CDR3 totals 13 residues. Full variable domain (rest looked up from reference TRBV5-4 and TRBJ2-7): ETGVTQSPTHLIKTRGQQVTLRCSSQSGHNTVSWYQQALGQGPQFIFQYYREEENGRGNFPPRFSGLQFPNYSSELNVNALELDDSALYLCASSPSDSYEQYFGPGTRLTVT.